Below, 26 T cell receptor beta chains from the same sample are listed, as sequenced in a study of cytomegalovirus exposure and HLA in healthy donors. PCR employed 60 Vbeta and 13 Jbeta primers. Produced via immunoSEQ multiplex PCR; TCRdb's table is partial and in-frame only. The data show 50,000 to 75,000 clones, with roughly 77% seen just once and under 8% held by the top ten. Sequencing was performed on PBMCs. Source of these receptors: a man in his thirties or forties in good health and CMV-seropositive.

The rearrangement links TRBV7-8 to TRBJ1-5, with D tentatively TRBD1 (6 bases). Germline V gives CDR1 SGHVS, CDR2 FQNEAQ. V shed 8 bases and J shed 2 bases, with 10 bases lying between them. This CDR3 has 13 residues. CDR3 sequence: CASGRQGNQPQHF. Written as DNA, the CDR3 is TGTGCCAGCGGACGACAGGGCAATCAGCCCCAGCATTTT.

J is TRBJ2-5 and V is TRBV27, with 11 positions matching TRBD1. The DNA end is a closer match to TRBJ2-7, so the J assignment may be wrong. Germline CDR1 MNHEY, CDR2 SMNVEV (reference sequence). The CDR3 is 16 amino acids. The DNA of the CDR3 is TGTGCCAGCAGTATCACCGGACAGGGGGCTTTCTACGAGCAGTACTTC. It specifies CASSITGQGAFYEQYF.

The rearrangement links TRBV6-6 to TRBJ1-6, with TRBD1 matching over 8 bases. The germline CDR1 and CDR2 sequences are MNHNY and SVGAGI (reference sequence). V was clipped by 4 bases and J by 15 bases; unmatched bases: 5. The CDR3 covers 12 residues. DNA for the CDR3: TGTGCCAGCAGTTTTGAGACAGGGGTCCTCCACTTT. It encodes CASSFETGVLHF.

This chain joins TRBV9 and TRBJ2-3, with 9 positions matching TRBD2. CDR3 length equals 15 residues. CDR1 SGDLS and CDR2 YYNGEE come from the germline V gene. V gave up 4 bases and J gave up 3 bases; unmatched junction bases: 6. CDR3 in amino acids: CASSTRGGGTDTQYF. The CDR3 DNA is TGTGCCAGCAGCACGCGGGGGGGCGGGACAGATACGCAGTATTTT.

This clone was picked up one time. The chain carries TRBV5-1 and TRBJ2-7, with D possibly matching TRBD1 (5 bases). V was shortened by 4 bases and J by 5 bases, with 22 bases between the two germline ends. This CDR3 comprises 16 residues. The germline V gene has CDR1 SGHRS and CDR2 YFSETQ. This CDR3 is CASSESADSVVHEQYF. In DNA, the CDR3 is TGCGCCAGCAGCGAGTCGGCCGACAGCGTAGTTCACGAGCAGTACTTC. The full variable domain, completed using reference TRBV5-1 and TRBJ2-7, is KAGVTQTPRYLIKTRGQQVTLSCSPISGHRSVSWYQQTPGQGLQFLFEYFSETQRNKGNFPGRFSGRQFSNSRSEMNVSTLELGDSALYLCASSESADSVVHEQYFGPGTRLTVT.

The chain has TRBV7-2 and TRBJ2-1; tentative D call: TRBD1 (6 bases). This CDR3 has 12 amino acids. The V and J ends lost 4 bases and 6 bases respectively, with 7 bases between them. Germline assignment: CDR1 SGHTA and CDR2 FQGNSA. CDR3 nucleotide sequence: TGTGCCAGCAGCTACAGGGTCAATGAGCAGTTCTTC. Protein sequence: CASSYRVNEQFF.

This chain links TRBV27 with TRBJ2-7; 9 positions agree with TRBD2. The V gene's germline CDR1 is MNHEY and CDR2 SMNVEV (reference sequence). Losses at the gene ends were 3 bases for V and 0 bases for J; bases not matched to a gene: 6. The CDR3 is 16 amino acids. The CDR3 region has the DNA TGTGCCAGCAGTTTGACAAGCGGGGGGCTCTCCTACGAGCAGTACTTC. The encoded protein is CASSLTSGGLSYEQYF.

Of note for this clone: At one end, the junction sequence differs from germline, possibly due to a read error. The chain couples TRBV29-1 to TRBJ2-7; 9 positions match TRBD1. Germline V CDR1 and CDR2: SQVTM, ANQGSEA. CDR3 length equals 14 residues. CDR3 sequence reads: CGVSGTGSAYEQYF. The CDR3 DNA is TGCGGCGTTTCCGGGACAGGGAGCGCCTACGAGCAGTACTTC.

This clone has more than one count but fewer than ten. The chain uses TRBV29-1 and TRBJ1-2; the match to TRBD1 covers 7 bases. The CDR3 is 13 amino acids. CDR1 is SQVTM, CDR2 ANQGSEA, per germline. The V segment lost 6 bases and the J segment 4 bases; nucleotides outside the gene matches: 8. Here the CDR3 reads CSVRTAGGYGYTF. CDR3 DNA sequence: TGCAGCGTCCGGACAGCAGGGGGCTATGGCTACACCTTC.

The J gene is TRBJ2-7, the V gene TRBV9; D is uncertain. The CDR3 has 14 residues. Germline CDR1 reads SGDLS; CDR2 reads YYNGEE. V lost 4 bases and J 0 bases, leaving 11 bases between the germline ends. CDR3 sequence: CASSPVLSSYEQYF. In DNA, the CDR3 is TGTGCCAGCAGCCCGGTTTTAAGCTCCTACGAGCAGTACTTC.

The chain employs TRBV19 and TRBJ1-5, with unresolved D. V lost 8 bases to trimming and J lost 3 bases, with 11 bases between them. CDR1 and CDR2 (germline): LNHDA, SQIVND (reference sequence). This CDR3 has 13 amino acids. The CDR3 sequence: CASAGPINQPQHF. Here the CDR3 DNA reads TGTGCCAGTGCGGGTCCGATCAATCAGCCCCAGCATTTT. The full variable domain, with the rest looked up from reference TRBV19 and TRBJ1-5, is DGGITQSPKYLFRKEGQNVTLSCEQNLNHDAMYWYRQDPGQGLRLIYYSQIVNDFQKGDIAEGYSVSREKKESFPLTVTSAQKNPTAFYLCASAGPINQPQHFGDGTRLSIL.

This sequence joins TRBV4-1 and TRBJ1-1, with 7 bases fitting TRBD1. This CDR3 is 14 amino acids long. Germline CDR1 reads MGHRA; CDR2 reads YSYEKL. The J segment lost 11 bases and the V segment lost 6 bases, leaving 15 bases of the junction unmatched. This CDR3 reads CASSLAGTEMHAFF. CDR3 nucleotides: TGCGCCAGCAGTCTTGCTGGGACAGAGATGCATGCTTTCTTT.

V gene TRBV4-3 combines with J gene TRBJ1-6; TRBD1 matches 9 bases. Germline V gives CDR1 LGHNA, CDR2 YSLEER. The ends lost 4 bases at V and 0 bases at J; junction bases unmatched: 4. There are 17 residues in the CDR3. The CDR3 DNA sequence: TGCGCCAGCAGCCTCCGGGACAGGGTCTCCTATAATTCACCCCTCCACTTT. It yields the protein CASSLRDRVSYNSPLHF.

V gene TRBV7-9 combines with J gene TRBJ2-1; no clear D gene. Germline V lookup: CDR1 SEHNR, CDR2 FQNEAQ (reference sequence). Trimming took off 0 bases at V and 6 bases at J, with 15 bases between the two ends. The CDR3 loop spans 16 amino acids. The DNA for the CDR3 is TGTGCCAGCAGCTTAGCGCTAGGTGACCTGGCCAATGAGCAGTTCTTC. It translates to CASSLALGDLANEQFF.

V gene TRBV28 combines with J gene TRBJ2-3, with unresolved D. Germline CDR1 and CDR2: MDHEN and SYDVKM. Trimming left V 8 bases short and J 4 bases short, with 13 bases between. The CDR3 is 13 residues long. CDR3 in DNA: TGTGCCAGCGTAAGCTTAGCTCCAGATACGCAGTATTTT. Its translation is CASVSLAPDTQYF.

CDR3 loop: CSVEEAGGGYGYTF. For the CDR3, the DNA is TGCAGCGTTGAAGAGGCAGGGGGCGGGTATGGCTACACCTTC. This chain connects TRBV29-1 to TRBJ1-2, with 8 nucleotides matching TRBD1. Germline trimming cut 0 bases from V and 5 bases from J; bases unmatched to any gene: 5. Germline V gene lookup returns CDR1 SQVTM and CDR2 ANQGSEA. The CDR3 covers 14 residues.

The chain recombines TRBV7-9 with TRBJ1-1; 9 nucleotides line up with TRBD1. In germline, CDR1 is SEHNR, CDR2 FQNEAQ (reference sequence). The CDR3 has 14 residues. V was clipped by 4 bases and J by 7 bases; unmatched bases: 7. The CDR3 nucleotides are TGTGCCAGCAGCTACGGAACAGGGGGCAGTGAAGCTTTCTTT. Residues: CASSYGTGGSEAFF.

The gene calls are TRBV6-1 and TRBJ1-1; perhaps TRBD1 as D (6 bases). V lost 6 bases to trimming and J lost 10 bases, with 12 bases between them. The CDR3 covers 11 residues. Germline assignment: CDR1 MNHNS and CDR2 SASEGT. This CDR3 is CASRETGIAFF. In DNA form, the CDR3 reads TGTGCCAGCAGGGAAACAGGGATAGCTTTCTTT.

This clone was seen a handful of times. CDR3 nucleotides: TGTGCCAGCAGCGTACAGATGAACACTGAAGCTTTCTTT. The encoded protein is CASSVQMNTEAFF. V and J are TRBV9 and TRBJ1-1; D is undetermined. The CDR3 runs 13 residues. Germline V CDR1 and CDR2: SGDLS, YYNGEE. Trimming left V 1 base short and J 0 bases short, with 4 bases between. The full variable domain, its missing parts supplied by reference TRBV9 and TRBJ1-1, is DSGVTQTPKHLITATGQRVTLRCSPRSGDLSVYWYQQSLDQGLQFLIQYYNGEERAKGNILERFSAQQFPDLHSELNLSSLELGDSALYFCASSVQMNTEAFFGQGTRLTVV.

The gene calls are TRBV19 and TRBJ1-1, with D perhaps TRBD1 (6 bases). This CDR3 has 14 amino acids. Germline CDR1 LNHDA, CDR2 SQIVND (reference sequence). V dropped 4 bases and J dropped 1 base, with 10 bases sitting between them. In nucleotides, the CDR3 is TGTGCCAGTAGTAAGCCAGGGGCGAACACTGAAGCTTTCTTT. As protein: CASSKPGANTEAFF.

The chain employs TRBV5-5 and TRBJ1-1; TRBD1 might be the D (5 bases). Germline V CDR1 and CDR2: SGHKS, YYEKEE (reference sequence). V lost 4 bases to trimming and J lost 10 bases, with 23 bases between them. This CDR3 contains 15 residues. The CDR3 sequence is CASSPPQAGHGVAFF. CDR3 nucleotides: TGTGCCAGCAGCCCCCCCCAGGCGGGGCACGGGGTAGCTTTCTTT.

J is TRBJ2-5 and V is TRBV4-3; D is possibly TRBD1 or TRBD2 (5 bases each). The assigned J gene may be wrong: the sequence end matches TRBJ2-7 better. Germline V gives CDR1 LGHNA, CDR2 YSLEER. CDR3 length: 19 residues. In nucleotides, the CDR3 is TGCGCCAGCAGCCGCGTCTACCCGGACCCGGGGTTTGGGGGCTACGAGCAGTACTTC. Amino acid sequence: CASSRVYPDPGFGGYEQYF.

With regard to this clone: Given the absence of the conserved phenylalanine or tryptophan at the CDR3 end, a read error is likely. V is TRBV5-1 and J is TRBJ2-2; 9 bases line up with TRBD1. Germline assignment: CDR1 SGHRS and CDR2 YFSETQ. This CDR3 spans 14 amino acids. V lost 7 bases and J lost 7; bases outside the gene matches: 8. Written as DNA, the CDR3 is TGCGCCAGCGCCTCACAGGGGGCCGGCGGGGAGCTGTTTCTT. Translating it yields CASASQGAGGELFL.

CDR3 DNA sequence: TGTGCCAGCAGCGCAACCAGGGGCGGGCAGCCCCAGCATTTT. Its translation: CASSATRGGQPQHF. The chain is built from TRBV7-2 and TRBJ1-5, with a possible D match to TRBD1 (6 bases). The CDR3 extends over 14 amino acids. With 5 bases removed from V and 7 bases from J, the gap between germline ends came to 15 bases. Germline V gene data show CDR1 as SGHTA and CDR2 as FQGNSA.

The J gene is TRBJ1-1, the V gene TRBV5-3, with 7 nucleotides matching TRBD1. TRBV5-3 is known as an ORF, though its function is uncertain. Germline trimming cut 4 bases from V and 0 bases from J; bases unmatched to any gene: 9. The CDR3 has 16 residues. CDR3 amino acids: CARSPDRAIMNTEAFF. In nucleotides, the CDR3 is TGTGCCAGAAGCCCCGACAGGGCTATCATGAACACTGAAGCTTTCTTT.

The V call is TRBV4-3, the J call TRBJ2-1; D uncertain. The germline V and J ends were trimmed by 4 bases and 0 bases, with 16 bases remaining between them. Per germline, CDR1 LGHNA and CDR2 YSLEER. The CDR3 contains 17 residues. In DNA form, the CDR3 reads TGCGCCAGCAGCCTGACGCCTTCTAGGAGCTCCTACAATGAGCAGTTCTTC. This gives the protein CASSLTPSRSSYNEQFF.